This T cell receptor beta chain was recorded in a study of cytomegalovirus exposure and HLA in healthy donors (dated 2017 in TCRdb). With respect to the entire study: According to an earlier analysis of 450 to 650 of the donors, about 179 million T cells yielded 117 million unique TCR beta sequences and about 300 Gb of sequence data. An early release that covered around 590 HLA-typed donors contained about 300 gigabases of sequencing data and 80 million or so unique TCR sequences. Of the roughly 390 genotyped donors, roughly 76% were placed in the genetic ancestry cluster associated with self-reported Caucasian donors. The study aimed to test whether cataloging public T cell receptors could reveal signatures of past pathogen exposure. Using immunosequencing, the study profiled T cell repertoires from 666 subjects and related those repertoires to cytomegalovirus serostatus. Along with the approximately 670-subject first cohort, a separate validation cohort of over a hundred different subjects was used. To predict cytomegalovirus infection status, the study brought together high-throughput TCR immunosequencing, statistical association of individual TCRs with disease status, and machine learning. To study patterns of TCR occurrence, a later analysis re-analyzed previously published TCR beta repertoires from more than 550 donors and added high-resolution HLA genotyping. Rather than drawing on any new phenotypic data, the later analysis identified candidate immune exposures from TCR beta sequences and the way those sequences occurred across donors. An earlier analysis of a few hundred of the donors applied high-throughput TCR beta sequencing to assess whether each TCR beta V gene segment acted as functional or pseudogenic. Donor age, sex, ethnicity and CMV serostatus were compiled together with the repertoire data. A later genetic analysis took genome-wide SNP genotypes for about 65% of the roughly 670 donors and used that subset as a discovery cohort. Every repertoire in the discovery cohort had been generated on one and the same sequencing platform. Class I and class II HLA loci were covered by the typing at four-digit resolution. The number of donors typed differed by locus, with 629-630 for A, B, C, DRB1 and DQB1, roughly 550 for DQA1, 600 to 610 for DPA1, and over 400 for DPB1. Roughly 5 DR-DQ haplotypes were handled as single units for association and clustering, since linkage in the cohort was strong. On average, 235,054 unique TCR beta nucleotide sequences were sequenced per donor among a few hundred genotyped donors of the cohort, with approximately 18% of those sequences being non-productive. The investigation overall reported the following: Specific HLA alleles were associated with roughly 16,000 TCR beta sequences at a false discovery rate of 0.05 in a later analysis. A further reported finding was that TCR beta sequences accurately predicted the HLA-A and HLA-B alleles for most subjects in the first cohort. Several of the top co-occurrence clusters appeared to be linked to parvovirus B19, influenza, CMV and Epstein-Barr virus, according to a later analysis. An association between a missense DCLRE1C variant and V-gene and J-gene trimming of TCR beta chains was found in a later genetic analysis and replicated in an independent cohort. In vitro tests confirmed that a few of the cytomegalovirus-associated TCR beta chains recognize cytomegalovirus antigens. The classifier was reported to diagnose cytomegalovirus status with high specificity and sensitivity in both the original cohort and the validation cohort. The 87-base-pair reads could not distinguish some IMGT-functional V segments, including TRBV6-2 and TRBV6-3, so those segments were excluded. Seventeen rarely observed V segments, including chromosome 9 orphons, were excluded from the earlier analysis of some 590 of the donors because counts were too low. Across donors, most TCR sequences were observed very rarely, whereas some public TCRs were present in many individuals. According to a later analysis, TCR association rates differed among HLA loci, with DRB1 alleles showing the most associated TCRs and HLA-C alleles showing the fewest. The study gave a list of some 150 TCR beta chains associated with cytomegalovirus. When HLA alleles, especially DR and DQ, strongly co-occurred, attributing TCR associations to individual alleles was difficult. Roughly uniform sequencing depth across donors was assumed in presence/absence analyses, although this assumption may not hold. A later analysis found that most CMV-associated TCR beta chains appeared HLA-restricted, with HLA associations seemingly driven largely by CMV exposure. Linkage disequilibrium might explain the correlated functional status among segregating V segments, but an unknown experimental factor could not be excluded. According to the authors, the approach could potentially be generalized to other disease states and immunological phenotypes. In an earlier analysis of around 600 of the donors, most TCR beta V segments were observed in productive rearrangements about 87% or about 30% of the time, broadly matching IMGT annotations. A cluster of highly shared sequence variants was judged likely to represent a technical artifact of the sequencing pipeline. In a later analysis, HLA-associated TCR beta chains were found to be more clonally expanded and to have lower generation probabilities than equally common non-associated chains. This cohort had only TCR beta chains sequenced, and the lack of alpha or paired-chain data limited which features could be detected. For the cohort, immune exposure information was limited to CMV serostatus. Because HLA typing was missing for some donors at each locus, association tests included only the typed subset. According to a later genetic analysis, donors in an Asian-associated ancestry cluster had fewer N-insertions in productive TCRs than the approximately 710-donor mean.

As concerns this clone: Its specific antigen is unknown. Base quality data are lacking; no much larger clone is found one base away.

The library was generated by the immunoSEQ multiplex PCR assay. A mixture of 60 forward primers for TCR Vbeta segments and 13 reverse primers for TCR Jbeta segments was used in the multiplex PCR. A multiplex PCR assay on genomic DNA amplified the CDR3 region of rearranged TCR beta genes. The amplified TCR beta libraries were sequenced on the Illumina HiSeq System as 87-base-pair reads. The paper's processing steps were these. A later analysis counted tens of millions of unique TCR beta chains across the 550 to 800 repertoires, and about 10 million of these chains were shared by at least two donors. A nearest-neighbor algorithm error-corrected the raw reads and collapsed the reads into unique sequences, merging closely related sequences to remove PCR and sequencing errors. CDR3 sequences were aligned to IMGT reference sequences to assign V, D and J gene segments. For a sequence to be retained, at least a six-nucleotide match to both a V gene segment and a J gene segment was required. A rearrangement was called productive if the CDR3 had no stop codons and remained in frame with V and J, and every other rearrangement was called non-productive. Following IMGT convention, CDR3 was defined as the stretch from the second conserved V-encoded cysteine up to the conserved J-encoded phenylalanine. The earlier analysis of about 620 of the donors excluded sequences that lacked an unambiguous match to a single V gene segment. An earlier analysis of a few hundred of the donors called V segments functional above 56.7% productive rearrangements and segregating when the between-donor standard deviation exceeded 5%. A statistical classification framework was built for diagnosing cytomegalovirus status from the catalog of TCR beta chain sequences. In a later analysis, TCR nucleotide sequences were compared against IMGT/GENE-DB human TR gene sequences so that V and J genes could be assigned. Using the TCRdist pipeline, a later analysis assigned CDR3 sequences along with most-parsimonious VDJ recombination scenarios. In a later analysis, each TCR beta chain was defined by its CDR3 amino acid sequence together with its V-gene family, and reads without a unique V-gene family were excluded. In a later analysis, approximately 640 highly shared, low-generation-probability nucleotide sequences were removed to address suspected cross-contamination and a sequencing artifact. In a later analysis, a clonal expansion index for each public chain was calculated from normalized within-repertoire ranks of inferred template counts. In a later analysis, generation probabilities were computed using a VDJ recombination model fitted to out-of-frame rearrangements, and the results were checked against IGoR. In a later analysis, TCR-TCR, TCR-HLA and TCR-CMV co-occurrence was scored with hypergeometric tests, and a repertoire-size bias correction was applied to TCR pairs. A later analysis estimated false discovery rates by permuting HLA or CMV assignments 20 times. In a later analysis, co-occurring TCRs were grouped using DBSCAN, and TCRdist sequence similarity was added for clustering within HLA-allele-positive subsets. Repertoires with fewer than 30,000 or more than 120,000 public chains were left out of co-occurrence clustering, as were five repertoires with anomalous nucleotide sharing. Entries here come from immuneACCESS through TCRdb and include only in-frame sequences with V and J called. Some clones fail to appear in such tables; in the studies checked, an unresolved V gene covers under half of the shortfall, and the cause of the remainder is unknown. D and trimming come from the DNA, and the V and J calls and clone size come from that table. Across this sample there are 130,000 to 150,000 clones, with around 79% seen only once. The ten top clones hold 6.5% to 7% of the sample.

The cohort comprised approximately 700 healthy bone marrow donors. At the time of sampling, every cohort member was nominally healthy, though immune exposures that went unrecorded were likely present. The donor tested CMV seropositive and was one of the 289 seropositive cohort members. A peripheral blood sample was provided by each donor, and peripheral blood mononuclear cells were used for TCR beta sequencing. Genomic DNA was extracted from the blood cell samples with the Qiagen DNeasy Blood Extraction Kit. The CDR3 runs 12 residues from the cysteine to the phenylalanine. Only CDR3 DNA remains: 36 bases, in frame from the first base. As encoded in the germline V gene, CDR1 is SNHLY while CDR2 is FYNNEI. V and J lose 7 bases and 8 bases, and a span of 11 bases separates them.

Sequencing was done on a sample of PBMCs. The receptor's source is a woman aged 35 to 49 in good health and CMV-seropositive. The V and J genes are TRBV2 and TRBJ1-4; the D gene remains uncertain. The CDR3 sequence is CASTRVREKLFF. The bases read TGTGCCAGCACGAGGGTTCGAGAAAAACTGTTTTTT.